This T cell receptor (beta chain) came from a study of blood T cell repertoires in COVID-19. The CDR3 is 17 residues long. The J segment lost 1 base and the V segment lost 6 bases, leaving 9 bases of the junction unmatched. Looked up from germline, CDR1 is ENHRY and CDR2 is SYGVKD. Measured with immunoSEQ multiplex PCR; TCRdb has only the in-frame clones, and not every one. The sample lists 300,000 to 450,000 clones, 75% to 90% occurring once. This clonotype originated in a man aged 18 to 30 who had recovered from COVID-19. The sample taken for sequencing was PBMCs or T cells enriched from blood (not recorded which). The rearrangement links TRBV10-3 to TRBJ1-4; 9 nucleotides line up with TRBD1. The CDR3 DNA follows: TGTGCCATCAGCGCCGGGACAGGGAAAAAAACTAATGAAAAACTGTTTTTT. Protein sequence: CAISAGTGKKTNEKLFF.